The present entry profiles one TCR beta chain with its context. The antigen is undetermined. This record comes from a study of cytomegalovirus exposure and HLA in healthy donors. At the level of the study: Of several hundred genotyped donors, more than 70% clustered with self-reported Caucasian donors. Study-level findings and limits: Looking again later, the authors saw that most CMV-associated TCR beta chains seemed HLA-restricted. Some segments of the V type, notably TRBV6-2 and TRBV6-3, were excluded as indistinguishable.

The PCR contained 60 Vbeta and 13 Jbeta primers. This table comes from immunoSEQ multiplex PCR, and its TCRdb copy is limited to in-frame clones, with some not included. This table has around 160,000 clones, around three quarters appearing once. Germline lookup yields CDR1 SGHRS and CDR2 YFSETQ. There are 16 residues in the CDR3. The germline V and J ends were trimmed by 0 bases and 2 bases, with 15 bases remaining between them. The chain carries TRBV5-1 and TRBJ2-7; weak D call: TRBD2 (7 bases). The sequencing sample was made of PBMCs. The clonotype originates from a man between 50 and 59 years old in good health and CMV-seropositive. CDR3 protein: CASSLAPGGQTYEQYF. The CDR3 coding sequence is TGCGCCAGCAGCTTGGCCCCCGGGGGGCAAACCTACGAGCAGTACTTC.